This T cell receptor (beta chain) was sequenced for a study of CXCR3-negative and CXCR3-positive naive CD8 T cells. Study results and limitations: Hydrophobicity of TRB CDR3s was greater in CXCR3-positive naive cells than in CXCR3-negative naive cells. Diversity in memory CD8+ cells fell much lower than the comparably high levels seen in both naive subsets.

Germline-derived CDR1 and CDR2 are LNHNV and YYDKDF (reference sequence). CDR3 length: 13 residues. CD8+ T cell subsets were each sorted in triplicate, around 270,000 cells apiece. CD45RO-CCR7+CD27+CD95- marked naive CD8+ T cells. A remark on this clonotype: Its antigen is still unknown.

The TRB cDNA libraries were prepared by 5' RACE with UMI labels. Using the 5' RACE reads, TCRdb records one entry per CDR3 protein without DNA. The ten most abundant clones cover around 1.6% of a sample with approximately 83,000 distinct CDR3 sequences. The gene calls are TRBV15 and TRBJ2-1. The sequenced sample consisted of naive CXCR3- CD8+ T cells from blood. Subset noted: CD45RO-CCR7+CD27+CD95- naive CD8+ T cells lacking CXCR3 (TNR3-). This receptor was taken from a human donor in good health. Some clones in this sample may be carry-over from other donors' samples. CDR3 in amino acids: CATSTLGNNEQFF.